The 13 T cell receptor delta chains given below trace back to one sample, sequenced in a study of gamma-delta T cells after stem cell transplantation. TCRdb reran clone calling via CATT on the RT-PCR reads. The sample lists about 5,400 delta-chain clones, just over 9.5% occurring once. Sequenced: gamma-delta T cells. These receptors all come from a human donor. It is not recorded whose cells these are; they may come from a transplant donor.

Only a few counts were recorded for this clone. The chain combines TRDV2 with TRDJ1; 12 bases are shared with TRDD3. The CDR3 loop spans 21 amino acids. CDR1 is GEAIGNYY and CDR2 is EKD in the germline V gene. The V gene end was trimmed by 1 base and the J gene end by 3 bases; junction bases not matched to a gene: 20. The DNA of the CDR3 is TGTGCCTGTGACACTCTTACTGGGGGATACTCCTTAACACCACAATCCGATAAACTCATCTTT. Translating it yields CACDTLTGGYSLTPQSDKLIF.

A few counts support this clone. The TCRdb protein, from a much larger clone, departs from this DNA's translation at residue 11, likely by read error; the protein shown derives from the DNA. V and J are TRDV2 and TRDJ1; 7 nucleotides agree with TRDD3. From germline, CDR1 is GEAIGNYY and CDR2 EKD. The ends lost 3 bases at V and 4 bases at J; junction bases unmatched: 13. The CDR3 extends over 16 amino acids. The DNA for the CDR3 is TGTGCCTGTGACCCACTTGCGCAGGGATACATCGATAAACTCATCTTT. Protein: CACDPLAQGYIDKLIF.

Of note for this clone: The listed TCRdb protein conflicts with the DNA translation at residue 11, and the protein shown is translated directly from the DNA. This chain connects TRDV2 to TRDJ1; 7 bases fit TRDD3. This CDR3 spans 16 amino acids. Germline CDR1 is GEAIGNYY and CDR2 is EKD. V lost 3 bases and J lost 3; bases outside the gene matches: 12. The CDR3 loop is CACDSMVGDYADKLIF. As DNA, the CDR3 is TGTGCCTGTGACTCCATGGTGGGGGACTACGCCGATAAACTCATCTTT.

This clone turned up a few times. A far larger clone is one nucleotide away, so this likely arose from a read error. The same CDR3 also results from other DNA sequences found in this sample. The genes are TRDV2 and TRDJ1; TRDD3 agrees at 13 bases. The junction had 20 bases not matched to a gene; V was cut back by 6 bases and J by 8 bases. CDR1 and CDR2 (germline): GEAIGNYY, EKD. The CDR3 length is 18 residues. The CDR3 nucleotides are TGTGCCTGTTCCGGGCTGACTGGGGGATACGCGGAGGACGACAAACTCATCTTT. This translates into CACSGLTGGYAEDDKLIF.

As regards this clone: A far larger clone differs by one base, so this is likely a read error. This chain joins TRDV2 and TRDJ3, with 12 nucleotides matching TRDD3. The CDR3 runs to 20 residues. Germline assignment: CDR1 GEAIGNYY and CDR2 EKD. In nucleotides, the CDR3 is TGTGCCCGTGACACCGCAGACCTGGGGGATACGCATAAAGACACCCGACAGATGTTTTTC. Residues: CARDTADLGDTHKDTRQMFF.

The DNA of the CDR3 is TGTGCCTGTGACCCAGTACTGGGGGATACGCCTCCCAAGTACACCGATAAACTCATCTTT. This sequence encodes CACDPVLGDTPPKYTDKLIF. The chain recombines TRDV2 with TRDJ1; TRDD3 aligns across 13 bases. CDR1 is GEAIGNYY and CDR2 is EKD in the germline V gene. Trimming at V came to 3 bases and at J to 0 bases, leaving 15 bases not matched to a gene. The CDR3 runs 20 residues.

As for this clone: The same CDR3 is also encoded by other DNA sequences in this sample. The chain carries TRDV2 and TRDJ3, with TRDD3 matching 8 bases. Germline V CDR1 and CDR2: GEAIGNYY, EKD. The junction had 6 bases not matched to a gene; V was cut back by 3 bases and J by 0 bases. The CDR3 totals 18 residues. CDR3 loop: CACDPWGTSSWDTRQMFF. The CDR3 region has the DNA TGTGCCTGTGACCCCTGGGGGACGAGCTCCTGGGACACCCGACAGATGTTTTTC.

This clone was observed a few times. This rearrangement joins TRDV2 to TRDJ1; TRDD3 agrees at 13 bases. Trimming cost V 4 bases and J 0 bases; bases outside gene matches: 34. This CDR3 is built from 26 residues. Germline V lookup: CDR1 GEAIGNYY, CDR2 EKD. The CDR3 is CACDTVINRIPTRTGGYDRDTDKLIF. Written as DNA, the CDR3 is TGTGCCTGTGATACGGTAATCAACCGAATACCCACCCGTACTGGGGGATACGATCGGGACACCGATAAACTCATCTTT.

The J gene is TRDJ2, the V gene TRDV2, with D possibly matching TRDD3 (5 bases). V lost 2 bases to trimming and J lost 14 bases, with 44 bases between them. Germline CDR1 reads GEAIGNYY; CDR2 reads EKD. The CDR3 is made up of 22 amino acids. CDR3 sequence reads: CACDKRCSTSGMRAGASGMLFF. Written as DNA, the CDR3 is TGTGCCTGTGACAAGAGATGCAGCACGTCGGGCATGCGCGCGGGGGCGTCGGGCATGCTCTTCTTT.

This clone was found a few times. Being one base from a much bigger clone, this may be a read error. The CDR3 spells CACDTAGAPSSWDTRQMFF. CDR3 nucleotide sequence: TGTGCCTGTGACACCGCCGGGGCTCCTAGCTCCTGGGACACCCGACAGATGTTTTTC. This rearrangement joins TRDV2 to TRDJ3, with D possibly TRDD2 on 5 matching bases. The germline V gene encodes CDR1 GEAIGNYY and CDR2 EKD. This CDR3 contains 19 residues. The V and J ends lost 0 bases and 0 bases respectively, with 14 bases between them.

The chain is built from TRDV2 and TRDJ3; 13 bases agree with TRDD3. V dropped 0 bases and J dropped 0; count of bases not matched to a gene: 10. The V gene's germline CDR1 is GEAIGNYY and CDR2 EKD. The CDR3 covers 22 residues. DNA for the CDR3: TGTGCCTGTGACACCCTTACTGGGGGATACGCCCAGAGCTCCTGGGACACCCGACAGATGTTTTTC. Residues: CACDTLTGGYAQSSWDTRQMFF.

Only a few counts were recorded for this clone. The chain joins TRDV2 to TRDJ3, with 9 bases lining up with TRDD3. CDR1 is GEAIGNYY and CDR2 is EKD in the germline V gene. J lost 0 bases, V lost 3 bases, and 8 bases had no gene match. The CDR3 sequence is 19 residues long. The CDR3 bases are TGTGCCTGTGACCCCACTGGGGGAGCAAGCTCCTGGGACACCCGACAGATGTTTTTC. The encoded protein is CACDPTGGASSWDTRQMFF.

As to this clone: A clone one base away is much larger, so this may be a read error. The chain joins TRDV2 to TRDJ1; weak D call: TRDD3 (6 bases). CDR1 is GEAIGNYY and CDR2 is EKD in the germline V gene. Trimming shortened V by 6 bases and J by 0 bases, and 22 bases separated the two germline ends. There are 17 residues in the CDR3. The CDR3 DNA reads TGTGCCTGTTATCCCATCACTGGGACAAGGTACACCGATAAACTCATCTTT. It specifies CACYPITGTRYTDKLIF.